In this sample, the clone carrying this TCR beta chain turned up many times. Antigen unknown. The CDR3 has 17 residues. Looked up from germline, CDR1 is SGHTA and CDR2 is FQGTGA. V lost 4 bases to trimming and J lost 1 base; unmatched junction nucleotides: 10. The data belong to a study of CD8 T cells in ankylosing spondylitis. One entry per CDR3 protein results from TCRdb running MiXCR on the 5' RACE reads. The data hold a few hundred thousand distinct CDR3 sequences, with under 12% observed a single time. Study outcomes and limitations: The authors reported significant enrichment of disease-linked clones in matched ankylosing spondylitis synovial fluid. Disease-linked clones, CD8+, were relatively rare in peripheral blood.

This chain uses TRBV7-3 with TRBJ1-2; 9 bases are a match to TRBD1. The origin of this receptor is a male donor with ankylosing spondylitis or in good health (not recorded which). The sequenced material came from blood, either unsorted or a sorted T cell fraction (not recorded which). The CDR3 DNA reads TGTGCCAGCAGCTCACTATATCGGGACAGGGATAACTATGGCTACACCTTC. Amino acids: CASSSLYRDRDNYGYTF.